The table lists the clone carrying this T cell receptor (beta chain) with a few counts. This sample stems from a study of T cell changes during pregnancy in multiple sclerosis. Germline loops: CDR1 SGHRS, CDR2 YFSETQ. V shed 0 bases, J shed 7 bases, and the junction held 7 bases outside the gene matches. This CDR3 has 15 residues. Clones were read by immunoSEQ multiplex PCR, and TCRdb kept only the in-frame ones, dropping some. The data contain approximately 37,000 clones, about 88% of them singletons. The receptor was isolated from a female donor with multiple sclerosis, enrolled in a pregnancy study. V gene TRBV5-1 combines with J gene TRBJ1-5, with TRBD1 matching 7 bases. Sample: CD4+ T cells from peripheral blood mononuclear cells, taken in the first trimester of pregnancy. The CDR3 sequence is CASSLGGSGGQPQHF. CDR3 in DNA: TGCGCCAGCAGCTTGGGAGGGTCAGGGGGACAGCCCCAGCATTTT. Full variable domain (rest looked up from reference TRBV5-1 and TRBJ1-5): KAGVTQTPRYLIKTRGQQVTLSCSPISGHRSVSWYQQTPGQGLQFLFEYFSETQRNKGNFPGRFSGRQFSNSRSEMNVSTLELGDSALYLCASSLGGSGGQPQHFGDGTRLSIL.